This is a list of T cell receptor beta chains from one sample in a study of long-term antiretroviral therapy in people with HIV. Assay used: immunoSEQ multiplex PCR; TCRdb lists only in-frame clones, some missing. The top ten hold 4.5% to 5.5% of the sample, which has around 25,000 clones, 65% to 85% seen once. The specimen comprised unsorted PBMCs, sampled 3 years after starting antiretroviral therapy. The receptors originated from a man younger than 30 with HIV. The conserved cysteine and the conserved F or W are not part of the CDR3 here.

v_call	j_call	cdr3_aa
TRBV30	TRBJ1-4	AWSSGTGGEKLF
TRBV5-1	TRBJ1-1	ASSTSLQGEDGEAF
TRBV5-1	TRBJ2-7	ASSRGGRDEQY
TRBV11-2	TRBJ2-3	ASRYRGRPDTQY
TRBV7-9	TRBJ2-5	ASSVLAGMETQY
TRBV7-9	TRBJ1-1	ASSLQFGQTEAF
TRBV27	TRBJ2-7	ASSPHPRAPLYEQY
TRBV28	TRBJ1-2	ASKTPGGGYGYT
TRBV7-9	TRBJ1-1	ASSLVFENTEAF
TRBV30	TRBJ1-2	AWSPGQGSYGYT
TRBV11-2	TRBJ2-3	ASSFAPRLSTDTQY
TRBV5-5	TRBJ1-1	ASSLGEWTEAF
TRBV14	TRBJ2-3	ASSQEAGSSRITDTQY
TRBV5-1	TRBJ2-5	ASSMTIGGAEETQY
TRBV28	TRBJ2-2	ASRRGPGELF
TRBV5-1	TRBJ1-1	ASIRGGQAF
TRBV5-1	TRBJ1-1	ASSLVQGHTEAF
TRBV25-1	TRBJ1-2	ASETGDYGYT
TRBV21-1	TRBJ1-6	ASSKGDPQGKDSPLH
TRBV28	TRBJ1-5	ASSLSMVGFYSNQPQH
TRBV27	TRBJ1-5	ASSTGAVGNQPQH
TRBV2	TRBJ2-5	ASIGQSLQETQY
TRBV7-3	TRBJ1-1	ASRGTANTEAF
TRBV14	TRBJ2-2	ASSQGRGSTGELF
TRBV7-9	TRBJ1-3	ASSLRGAGNTIY
TRBV7-8	TRBJ2-5	ASSLDRGGETQY
TRBV9	TRBJ1-1	ASSAPLRAEAF
TRBV6-1	TRBJ2-6	ASSGLTQVEPSGANVLT
TRBV5-1	TRBJ1-4	ASSWGQGSHEKLF
TRBV6-5	TRBJ2-4	ASRRDRYIKNIQY
TRBV11-2	TRBJ1-2	ASSHRLAGRDGYT
TRBV5-1	TRBJ2-5	ASTPIIGTNQETQY
TRBV19	TRBJ1-4	ASSMGPPTNEKLF
TRBV29-1	TRBJ1-1	SVGMTGGSYTEAF
TRBV5-1	TRBJ1-2	ASSRDPNYGYT
TRBV28	TRBJ1-5	ASSSLNQPQH
TRBV5-5	TRBJ2-2	ASSLPTGGIGTGELF
TRBV5-1	TRBJ2-2	ASGGQGNTGELF
TRBV6-5	TRBJ2-5	ASSRLAGGRASQY
TRBV11-2	TRBJ2-1	ASSSDSHFSSYNEQF
TRBV19	TRBJ1-2	ASRAGGGYT
TRBV5-3	TRBJ1-1	ARSLYPTGRLVSTEAF
TRBV5-6	TRBJ1-1	ASSSTGNTEAF
TRBV11-2	TRBJ2-2	ASSLETGELF
TRBV20-1	TRBJ1-1	SARWGPEAF
TRBV4-1	TRBJ2-1	ASSHPSTYNEQF
TRBV6-5	TRBJ1-1	ASSSKVDGWNTEAF
TRBV29-1	TRBJ2-3	SGAGRSQTSTDTQY
TRBV10-1	TRBJ2-1	ASSEVRGGLFHEQF
TRBV18	TRBJ1-2	ASSPSLDRDGYT
TRBV18	TRBJ2-7	ASSPPGTSGAYEQY
TRBV10-3	TRBJ1-3	AISESGGPGPPQ
TRBV7-9	TRBJ1-2	ASSLDRQDNYGYT
TRBV10-1	TRBJ1-2	ASSEWGAGGNGYT